These T cell receptor beta chains were read from a single sample in a study of technical replicates of blood from a few donors. The protocol was immunoSEQ multiplex PCR, while the TCRdb copy is restricted to in-frame clones and leaves out a portion. The sample holds just over 70,000 clones, approximately 93% seen once. The source material was T cells isolated from PBMCs. These receptors came from a human donor in good health. CDR3s include the opening cysteine and the closing phenylalanine or tryptophan. A D gene is named only where the DNA matches it firmly. Only some rows state a clone size, as once, few, many or a class for expanded clones.

TRBD1	15	.	TRBV6-1	TRBJ2-5	TGTGCCAGCAGATATGACGACAGGGTCCAAGAGACCCAGTACTTC	CASRYDDRVQETQYF
TRBD2	17	.	TRBV7-3	TRBJ2-1	TGTGCCAGCAGCTTTTTTAAGGCTAGCGGGCCCTACAATGAGCAGTTCTTC	CASSFFKASGPYNEQFF
.	13	.	TRBV11-3	TRBJ1-1	TGTGCCAGCAGCTTACGCAGGGAAACTGAAGCTTTCTTT	CASSLRRETEAFF
TRBD1	14	once	TRBV2	TRBJ2-7	TGTGCCAGCAAGGAGACAGGGGGAGCTTACGAGCAGTACTTC	CASKETGGAYEQYF
.	15	.	TRBV6-5	TRBJ2-7	TGTGCCAGCAGTTACTCGTACCGGGATTCCTACGAGCAGTACTTC	CASSYSYRDSYEQYF
TRBD1	16	.	TRBV7-3	TRBJ2-7	TGTGCCAGCAGCCGAACCGGGACAGGGAACTCCTACGAGCAGTACTTC	CASSRTGTGNSYEQYF
TRBD1	14	.	TRBV4-2	TRBJ1-1	TGTGCCAGCAGCCGAGAGACAGGGATTACTGAAGCTTTCTTT	CASSRETGITEAFF
TRBD2	16	once	TRBV5-6	TRBJ2-3	TGTGCCAGCAGCCTCCTTGGACTAGCGGGGACAGATACGCAGTATTTT	CASSLLGLAGTDTQYF
.	12	.	TRBV19	TRBJ2-7	TGTGCCAGTAGTCCAGGGTCCTACGAGCAGTACTTC	CASSPGSYEQYF
TRBD1	16	.	TRBV6-6	TRBJ1-5	TGTGCCAGCAGTTCCCGGGACAGGGGAGGAGATCAGCCCCAGCATTTT	CASSSRDRGGDQPQHF
TRBD1	15	.	TRBV7-9	TRBJ2-7	TGTGCCAGCAGCTCACCGGGACAGGGGGTCTACGAGCAGTACTTC	CASSSPGQGVYEQYF
.	14	.	TRBV5-8	TRBJ2-2	TGTGCCAGCAGCTCCTTACACCTCACCGGGGAGCTGTTTTTT	CASSSLHLTGELFF
.	16	.	TRBV7-9	TRBJ2-1	TGTGCCAGCAGCTTAAACGGGAGCGGTTGGTACAATGAGCAGTTCTTC	CASSLNGSGWYNEQFF
TRBD1	15	.	TRBV9	TRBJ2-2	TGTGCCAGCAGCCCTTGGACAGGGAACACCGGGGAGCTGTTTTTT	CASSPWTGNTGELFF
.	12	.	TRBV7-6	TRBJ2-7	TGTGCCAGCAGCTTAAGTCGTGAGGAGCAGTACTTC	CASSLSREEQYF
.	16	.	TRBV28	TRBJ2-4	TGTGCCAGCAGTTTATTAGCCGGACTTCAAGGAAACATTCAGTACTTC	CASSLLAGLQGNIQYF
.	13	.	TRBV19	TRBJ2-5	TGTGCCAGTAGCCGCAGGGTCTCGGAGACCCAGTACTTC	CASSRRVSETQYF
TRBD1	17	.	TRBV2	TRBJ2-7	TGTGCCGCCAATGTCCCGGGACAGGGGGGAGGATCCTACGAGCAGTACTTC	CAANVPGQGGGSYEQYF
TRBD1	15	.	TRBV7-9	TRBJ2-3	TGTGCCAGCAGCTGGGGGACAGGTCTTTCGGATACGCAGTATTTT	CASSWGTGLSDTQYF
.	11	.	TRBV19	TRBJ1-1	TGTGCCAGTCAGGCAAACACTGAAGCTTTCTTT	CASQANTEAFF
.	13	.	TRBV30	TRBJ1-4	TGTGCCTGGAGTGTACAGGTTTATGAAAAACTGTTTTTT	CAWSVQVYEKLFF
TRBD1	17	.	TRBV5-1	TRBJ2-1	TGCGCCAGCAGCTTGGACGCCCGGGACAGCTTATACAATGAGCAGTTCTTC	CASSLDARDSLYNEQFF
.	12	.	TRBV29-1	TRBJ2-7	TGCAGCGTTGGACGATCAGGGGTCGAGCAGTACTTC	CSVGRSGVEQYF
.	12	.	TRBV5-4	TRBJ2-1	TGTGCCAGCAGCGCCGGGACTCACGTGGTTTTCTTC	CASSAGTHVVFF
.	12	.	TRBV28	TRBJ2-7	TGTGCCAGCGCCCCCGAGAGGAGCGAGCAGTACTTC	CASAPERSEQYF
.	14	.	TRBV25-1	TRBJ2-1	TGTGCCAGCAGTGAACGGGTTTCCTACAATGAGCAGTTCTTC	CASSERVSYNEQFF
TRBD2	15	.	TRBV5-1	TRBJ2-7	TGCGCCAGCAGCTCGACTAGCGGGAGTAACTACGAGCAGTACTTC	CASSSTSGSNYEQYF
TRBD2	14	.	TRBV5-1	TRBJ2-1	TGCGCCAGCAAAGGGACTAGTGTTATCAAAGAGCAGTTCTTC	CASKGTSVIKEQFF
.	15	.	TRBV2	TRBJ1-5	TGTGCCAGCAGTGTACAGGCCCATAGCAATCAGCCCCAGCATTTT	CASSVQAHSNQPQHF
TRBD2	17	.	TRBV14	TRBJ2-3	TGTGCCAGCAGCCAAGAAGGCCCGGGACTAGCGGTAGATACGCAGTATTTT	CASSQEGPGLAVDTQYF
TRBD2	13	.	TRBV4-3	TRBJ2-1	TGCGCCAGCAGCCAGACTAGCGGGAGTGAGCAGTTCTTC	CASSQTSGSEQFF
TRBD2	17	.	TRBV2	TRBJ2-3	TGTGCCAGCAGTGAAGAAGGACTAGCGGGCTACACAGATACGCAGTATTTT	CASSEEGLAGYTDTQYF
TRBD2	16	.	TRBV11-3	TRBJ2-2	TGTGCCAGCAGCTTAGCGAGCGGGGTAGTGTCCGGGGAGCTGTTTTTT	CASSLASGVVSGELFF
.	13	.	TRBV16	TRBJ2-7	TGTGCCAGCAATGAAGGAGCATCCTACGAGCAGTACTTC	CASNEGASYEQYF
.	16	once	TRBV28	TRBJ1-5	TGTGCCAGCGTCTTCTCCCCGGGGGGTAGCAATCAGCCCCAGCATTTT	CASVFSPGGSNQPQHF
TRBD1	15	.	TRBV28	TRBJ2-2	TGTGCCAGCACCTGGGGGACGACAGGGACCGGGGAGCTGTTTTTT	CASTWGTTGTGELFF
.	16	.	TRBV7-8	TRBJ2-3	TGTGCCAGCAACGCGAAGGGCAGGGCCCACACAGATACGCAGTATTTT	CASNAKGRAHTDTQYF
.	15	.	TRBV5-8	TRBJ1-2	TGTGCCAGCAGCTTGGGAGGCAGGACAAACTATGGCTACACCTTC	CASSLGGRTNYGYTF
TRBD2	14	.	TRBV27	TRBJ2-7	TGTGCCAGCAGTTTTGGTAGCGGGGCCTACGAGCAGTACTTC	CASSFGSGAYEQYF
TRBD1	15	.	TRBV19	TRBJ1-2	TGTGCCAGTAGTATAGATCGGGGAACAGGGGGCGGCTACACCTTC	CASSIDRGTGGGYTF
TRBD1	16	.	TRBV7-2	TRBJ2-1	TGTGCCAGCAGCTTAGCAGGGGGCTACTCCTACAATGAGCAGTTCTTC	CASSLAGGYSYNEQFF
.	14	.	TRBV19	TRBJ1-4	TGTGCCAGTAGGGAGCGCGGCATAACTGAAAAACTGTTTTTT	CASRERGITEKLFF
.	15	once	TRBV5-1	TRBJ2-7	TGCGCCAGCAGCATACTCCCCGGGACATCCTACGAGCAGTACTTC	CASSILPGTSYEQYF
TRBD1	16	.	TRBV30	TRBJ1-3	TGTGCCTGGAGTGACAGGGGGCTAAGCTCTGGAAACACCATATATTTT	CAWSDRGLSSGNTIYF
TRBD2	17	.	TRBV9	TRBJ2-1	TGTGCCAGCGGAAAACTAGCGGGAGTTAGTTCCTACAATGAGCAGTTCTTC	CASGKLAGVSSYNEQFF
.	13	.	TRBV6-5	TRBJ2-7	TGTGCCAGCAGTATCGGGAGCACCTACGAGCAGTACTTC	CASSIGSTYEQYF